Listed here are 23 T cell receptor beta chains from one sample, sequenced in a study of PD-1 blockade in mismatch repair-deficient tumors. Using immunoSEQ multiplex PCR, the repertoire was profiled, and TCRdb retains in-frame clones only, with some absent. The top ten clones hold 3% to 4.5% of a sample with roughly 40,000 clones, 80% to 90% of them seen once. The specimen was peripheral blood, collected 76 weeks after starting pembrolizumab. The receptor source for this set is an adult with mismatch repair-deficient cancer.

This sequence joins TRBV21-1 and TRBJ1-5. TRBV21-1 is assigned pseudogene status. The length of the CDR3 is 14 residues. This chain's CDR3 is CASSQVPRNQPQHF. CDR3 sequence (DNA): TGTGCCAGCAGCCAGGTTCCGCGGAATCAGCCCCAGCATTTT.

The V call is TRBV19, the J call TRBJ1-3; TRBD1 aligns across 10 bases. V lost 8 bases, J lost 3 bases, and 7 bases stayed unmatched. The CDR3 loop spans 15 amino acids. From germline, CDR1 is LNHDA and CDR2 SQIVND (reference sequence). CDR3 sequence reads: CASEGQGPFGNTIYF. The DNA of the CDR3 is TGTGCCAGTGAGGGACAGGGGCCTTTTGGAAACACCATATATTTT.

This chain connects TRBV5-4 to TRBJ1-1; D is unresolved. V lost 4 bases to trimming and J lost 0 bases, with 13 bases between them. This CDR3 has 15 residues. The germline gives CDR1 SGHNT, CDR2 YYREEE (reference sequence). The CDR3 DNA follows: TGTGCCAGCAGCCCGGAAGGCAGGATGAACACTGAAGCTTTCTTT. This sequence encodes CASSPEGRMNTEAFF.

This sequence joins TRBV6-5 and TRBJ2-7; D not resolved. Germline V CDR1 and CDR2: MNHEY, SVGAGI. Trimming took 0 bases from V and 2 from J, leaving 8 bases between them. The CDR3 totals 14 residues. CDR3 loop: CASSYSTAPYEQYF. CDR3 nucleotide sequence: TGTGCCAGCAGTTACTCGACGGCTCCCTACGAGCAGTACTTC.

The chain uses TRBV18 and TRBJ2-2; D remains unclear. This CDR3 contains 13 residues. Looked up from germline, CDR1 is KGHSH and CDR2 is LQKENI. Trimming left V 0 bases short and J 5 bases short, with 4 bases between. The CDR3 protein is CASSPPTTGELFF. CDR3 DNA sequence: TGTGCCAGCTCACCACCGACAACCGGGGAGCTGTTTTTT.

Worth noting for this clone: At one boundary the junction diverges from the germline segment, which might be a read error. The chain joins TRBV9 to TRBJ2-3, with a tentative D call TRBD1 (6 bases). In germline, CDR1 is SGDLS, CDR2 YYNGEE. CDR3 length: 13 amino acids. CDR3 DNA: TGTGCCAGCGGCGTAGACGGCCAGGGGCCACAGTATTTT. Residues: CASGVDGQGPQYF.

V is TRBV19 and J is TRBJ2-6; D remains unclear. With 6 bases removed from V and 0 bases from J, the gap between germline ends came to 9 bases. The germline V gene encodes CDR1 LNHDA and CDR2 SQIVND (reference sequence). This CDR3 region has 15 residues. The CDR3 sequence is CASRLGSSGANVLTF. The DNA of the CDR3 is TGTGCCAGTAGATTGGGTAGCTCTGGGGCCAACGTCCTGACTTTC.

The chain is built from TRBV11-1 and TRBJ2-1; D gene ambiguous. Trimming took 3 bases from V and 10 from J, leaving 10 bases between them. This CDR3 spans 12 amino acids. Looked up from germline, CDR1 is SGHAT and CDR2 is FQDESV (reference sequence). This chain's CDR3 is CASSFEAREQFF. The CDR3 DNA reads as TGTGCCAGCAGCTTTGAGGCCCGGGAGCAGTTCTTC.

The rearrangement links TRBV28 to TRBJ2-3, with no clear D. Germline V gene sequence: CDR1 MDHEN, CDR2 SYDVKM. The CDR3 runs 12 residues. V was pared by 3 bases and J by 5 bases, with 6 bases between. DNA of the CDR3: TGTGCCAGCAGTTTCCCACAAGATACGCAGTATTTT. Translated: CASSFPQDTQYF.

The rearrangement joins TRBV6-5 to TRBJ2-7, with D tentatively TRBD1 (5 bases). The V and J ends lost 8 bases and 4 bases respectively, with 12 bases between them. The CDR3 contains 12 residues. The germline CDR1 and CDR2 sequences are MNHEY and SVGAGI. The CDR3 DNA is TGTGCCAGCTCCGACAGAGAATACGAGCAGTACTTC. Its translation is CASSDREYEQYF.

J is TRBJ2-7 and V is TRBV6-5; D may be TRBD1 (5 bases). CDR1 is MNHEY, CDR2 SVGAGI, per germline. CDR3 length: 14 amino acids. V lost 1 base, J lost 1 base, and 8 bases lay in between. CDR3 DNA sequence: TGTGCCAGCAGTTACTTCCGGACATCCTACGAGCAGTACTTC. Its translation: CASSYFRTSYEQYF.

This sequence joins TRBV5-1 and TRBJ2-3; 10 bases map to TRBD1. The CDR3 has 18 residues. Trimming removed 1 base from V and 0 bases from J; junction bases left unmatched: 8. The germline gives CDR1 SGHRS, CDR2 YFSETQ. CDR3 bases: TGCGCCAGCAGCTTGAGTGTGACAGGGGGCCGTAGCACAGATACGCAGTATTTT. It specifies CASSLSVTGGRSTDTQYF.

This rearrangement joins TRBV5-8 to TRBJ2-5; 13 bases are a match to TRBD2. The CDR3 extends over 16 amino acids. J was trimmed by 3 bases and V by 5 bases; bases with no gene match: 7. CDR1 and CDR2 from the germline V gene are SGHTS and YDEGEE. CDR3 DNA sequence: TGTGCCAGCAGATACACCGGACTAGCGGGAGAAGAGACCCAGTACTTC. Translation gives CASRYTGLAGEETQYF. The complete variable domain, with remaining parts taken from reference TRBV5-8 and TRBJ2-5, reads EAGVTQSPTHLIKTRGQQATLRCSPISGHTSVYWYQQALGLGLQFLLWYDEGEERNRGNFPPRFSGRQFPNYSSELNVNALELEDSALYLCASRYTGLAGEETQYFGPGTRLLVL.

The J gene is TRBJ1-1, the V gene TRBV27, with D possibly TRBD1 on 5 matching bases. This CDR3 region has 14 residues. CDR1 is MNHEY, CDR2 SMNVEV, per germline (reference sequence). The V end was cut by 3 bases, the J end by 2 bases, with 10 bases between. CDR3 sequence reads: CASSFWGVNTEAFF. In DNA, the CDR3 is TGTGCCAGCAGTTTTTGGGGGGTAAACACTGAAGCTTTCTTT.

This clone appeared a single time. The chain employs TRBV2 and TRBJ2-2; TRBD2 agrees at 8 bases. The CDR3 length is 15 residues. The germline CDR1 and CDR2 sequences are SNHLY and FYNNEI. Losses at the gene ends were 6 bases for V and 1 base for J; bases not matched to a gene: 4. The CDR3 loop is CASRPGTRNTGELFF. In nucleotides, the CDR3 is TGTGCCAGCAGACCCGGGACTAGGAACACCGGGGAGCTGTTTTTT.

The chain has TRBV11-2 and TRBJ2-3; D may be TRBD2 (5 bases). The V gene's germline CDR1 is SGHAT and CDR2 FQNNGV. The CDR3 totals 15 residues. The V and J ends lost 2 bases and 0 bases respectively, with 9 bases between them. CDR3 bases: TGTGCCAGCAGCTTAAGCGGCCACAGCACAGATACGCAGTATTTT. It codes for CASSLSGHSTDTQYF.

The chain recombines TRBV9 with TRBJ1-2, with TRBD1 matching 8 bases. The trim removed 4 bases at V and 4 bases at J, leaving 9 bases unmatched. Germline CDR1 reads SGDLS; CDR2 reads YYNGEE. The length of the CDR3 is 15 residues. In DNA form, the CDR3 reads TGTGCCAGCAGCTCTGGAAGACAGGGGTTCTATGGCTACACCTTC. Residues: CASSSGRQGFYGYTF.

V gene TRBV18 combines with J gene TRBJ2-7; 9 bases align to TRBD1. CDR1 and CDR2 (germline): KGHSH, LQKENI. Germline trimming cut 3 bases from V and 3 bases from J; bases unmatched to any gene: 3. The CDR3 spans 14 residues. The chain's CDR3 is CASSPRQGVYEQYF. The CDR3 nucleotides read TGTGCCAGCTCACCCCGACAGGGGGTCTACGAGCAGTACTTC. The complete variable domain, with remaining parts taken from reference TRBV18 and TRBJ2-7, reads NAGVMQNPRHLVRRRGQEARLRCSPMKGHSHVYWYRQLPEEGLKFMVYLQKENIIDESGMPKERFSAEFPKEGPSILRIQQVVRGDSAAYFCASSPRQGVYEQYFGPGTRLTVT.

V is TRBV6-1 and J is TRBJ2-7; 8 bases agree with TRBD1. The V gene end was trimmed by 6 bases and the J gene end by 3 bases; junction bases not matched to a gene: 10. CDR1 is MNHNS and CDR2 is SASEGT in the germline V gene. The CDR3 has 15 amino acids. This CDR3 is CASRLSRQGNYEQYF. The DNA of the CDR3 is TGTGCCAGCAGACTCTCTCGACAGGGGAACTACGAGCAGTACTTC.

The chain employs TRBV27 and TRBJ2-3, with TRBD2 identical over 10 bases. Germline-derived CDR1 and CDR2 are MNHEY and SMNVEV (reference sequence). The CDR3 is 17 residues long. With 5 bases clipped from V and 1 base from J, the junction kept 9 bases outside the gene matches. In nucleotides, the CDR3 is TGTGCCAGCAGTACCACCTCCGGACTAGCGGGCACAGATACGCAGTATTTT. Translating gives CASSTTSGLAGTDTQYF.

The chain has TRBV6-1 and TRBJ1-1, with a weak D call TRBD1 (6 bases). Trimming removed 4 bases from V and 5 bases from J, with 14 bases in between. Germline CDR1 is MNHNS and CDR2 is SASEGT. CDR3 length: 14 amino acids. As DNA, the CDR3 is TGTGCCAGCAGTGGGGACACTTGGGGTACTGAAGCTTTCTTT. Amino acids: CASSGDTWGTEAFF.

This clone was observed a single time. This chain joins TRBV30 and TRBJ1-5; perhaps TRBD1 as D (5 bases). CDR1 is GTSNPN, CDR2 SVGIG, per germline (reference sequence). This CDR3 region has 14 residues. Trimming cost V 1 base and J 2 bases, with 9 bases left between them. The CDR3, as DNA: TGTGCCTGGAGTGAGGGGCGGGGCAATCAGCCCCAGCATTTT. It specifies CAWSEGRGNQPQHF.

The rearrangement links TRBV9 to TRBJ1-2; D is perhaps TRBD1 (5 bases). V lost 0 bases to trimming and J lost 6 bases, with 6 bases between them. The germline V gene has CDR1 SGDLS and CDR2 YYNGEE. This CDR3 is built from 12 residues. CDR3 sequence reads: CASSVGGDGYTF. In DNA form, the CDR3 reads TGTGCCAGCAGCGTAGGGGGGGATGGCTACACCTTC.